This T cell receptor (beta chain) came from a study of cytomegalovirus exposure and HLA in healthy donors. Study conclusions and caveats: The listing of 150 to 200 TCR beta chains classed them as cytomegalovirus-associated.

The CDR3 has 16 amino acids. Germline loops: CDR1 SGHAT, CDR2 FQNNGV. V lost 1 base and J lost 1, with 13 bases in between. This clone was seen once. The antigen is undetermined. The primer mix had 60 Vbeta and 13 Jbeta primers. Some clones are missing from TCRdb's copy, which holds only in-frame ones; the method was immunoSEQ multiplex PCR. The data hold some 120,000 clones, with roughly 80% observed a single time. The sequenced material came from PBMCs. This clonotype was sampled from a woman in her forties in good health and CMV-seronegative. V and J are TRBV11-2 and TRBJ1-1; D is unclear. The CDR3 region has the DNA TGTGCCAGCAGCTTAGCCGCTCTTTGGAGGAACACTGAAGCTTTCTTT. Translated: CASSLAALWRNTEAFF.